This TCR beta chain was profiled in a study of blood T cell repertoires in COVID-19. Original processing methods: Estimated nucleated cell counts came from reference gene primer amplification. Using immunoSEQ multiplex PCR, the repertoire was profiled, and TCRdb retains in-frame clones only, with some absent. V and J calls and clone size are those listed in that table; D and trimming were worked out from the DNA. The data show about 180,000 clones, with about 85% seen just once and 2.5% to 3.5% held by the top ten. This CDR3 has 16 amino acids. Germline values: CDR1 SNHLY, CDR2 FYNNEI. Losses at the gene ends were 5 bases for V and 0 bases for J; bases not matched to a gene: 4.

The chain recombines TRBV2 with TRBJ2-3, with 11 bases matching TRBD2. Material: peripheral blood. The receptor was derived from a woman aged 30 to 39 with active or convalescent COVID-19. CDR3: CASSLGTSGSTDTQYF. CDR3 bases: TGTGCCAGCAGTCTCGGGACTAGCGGTAGCACAGATACGCAGTATTTT.